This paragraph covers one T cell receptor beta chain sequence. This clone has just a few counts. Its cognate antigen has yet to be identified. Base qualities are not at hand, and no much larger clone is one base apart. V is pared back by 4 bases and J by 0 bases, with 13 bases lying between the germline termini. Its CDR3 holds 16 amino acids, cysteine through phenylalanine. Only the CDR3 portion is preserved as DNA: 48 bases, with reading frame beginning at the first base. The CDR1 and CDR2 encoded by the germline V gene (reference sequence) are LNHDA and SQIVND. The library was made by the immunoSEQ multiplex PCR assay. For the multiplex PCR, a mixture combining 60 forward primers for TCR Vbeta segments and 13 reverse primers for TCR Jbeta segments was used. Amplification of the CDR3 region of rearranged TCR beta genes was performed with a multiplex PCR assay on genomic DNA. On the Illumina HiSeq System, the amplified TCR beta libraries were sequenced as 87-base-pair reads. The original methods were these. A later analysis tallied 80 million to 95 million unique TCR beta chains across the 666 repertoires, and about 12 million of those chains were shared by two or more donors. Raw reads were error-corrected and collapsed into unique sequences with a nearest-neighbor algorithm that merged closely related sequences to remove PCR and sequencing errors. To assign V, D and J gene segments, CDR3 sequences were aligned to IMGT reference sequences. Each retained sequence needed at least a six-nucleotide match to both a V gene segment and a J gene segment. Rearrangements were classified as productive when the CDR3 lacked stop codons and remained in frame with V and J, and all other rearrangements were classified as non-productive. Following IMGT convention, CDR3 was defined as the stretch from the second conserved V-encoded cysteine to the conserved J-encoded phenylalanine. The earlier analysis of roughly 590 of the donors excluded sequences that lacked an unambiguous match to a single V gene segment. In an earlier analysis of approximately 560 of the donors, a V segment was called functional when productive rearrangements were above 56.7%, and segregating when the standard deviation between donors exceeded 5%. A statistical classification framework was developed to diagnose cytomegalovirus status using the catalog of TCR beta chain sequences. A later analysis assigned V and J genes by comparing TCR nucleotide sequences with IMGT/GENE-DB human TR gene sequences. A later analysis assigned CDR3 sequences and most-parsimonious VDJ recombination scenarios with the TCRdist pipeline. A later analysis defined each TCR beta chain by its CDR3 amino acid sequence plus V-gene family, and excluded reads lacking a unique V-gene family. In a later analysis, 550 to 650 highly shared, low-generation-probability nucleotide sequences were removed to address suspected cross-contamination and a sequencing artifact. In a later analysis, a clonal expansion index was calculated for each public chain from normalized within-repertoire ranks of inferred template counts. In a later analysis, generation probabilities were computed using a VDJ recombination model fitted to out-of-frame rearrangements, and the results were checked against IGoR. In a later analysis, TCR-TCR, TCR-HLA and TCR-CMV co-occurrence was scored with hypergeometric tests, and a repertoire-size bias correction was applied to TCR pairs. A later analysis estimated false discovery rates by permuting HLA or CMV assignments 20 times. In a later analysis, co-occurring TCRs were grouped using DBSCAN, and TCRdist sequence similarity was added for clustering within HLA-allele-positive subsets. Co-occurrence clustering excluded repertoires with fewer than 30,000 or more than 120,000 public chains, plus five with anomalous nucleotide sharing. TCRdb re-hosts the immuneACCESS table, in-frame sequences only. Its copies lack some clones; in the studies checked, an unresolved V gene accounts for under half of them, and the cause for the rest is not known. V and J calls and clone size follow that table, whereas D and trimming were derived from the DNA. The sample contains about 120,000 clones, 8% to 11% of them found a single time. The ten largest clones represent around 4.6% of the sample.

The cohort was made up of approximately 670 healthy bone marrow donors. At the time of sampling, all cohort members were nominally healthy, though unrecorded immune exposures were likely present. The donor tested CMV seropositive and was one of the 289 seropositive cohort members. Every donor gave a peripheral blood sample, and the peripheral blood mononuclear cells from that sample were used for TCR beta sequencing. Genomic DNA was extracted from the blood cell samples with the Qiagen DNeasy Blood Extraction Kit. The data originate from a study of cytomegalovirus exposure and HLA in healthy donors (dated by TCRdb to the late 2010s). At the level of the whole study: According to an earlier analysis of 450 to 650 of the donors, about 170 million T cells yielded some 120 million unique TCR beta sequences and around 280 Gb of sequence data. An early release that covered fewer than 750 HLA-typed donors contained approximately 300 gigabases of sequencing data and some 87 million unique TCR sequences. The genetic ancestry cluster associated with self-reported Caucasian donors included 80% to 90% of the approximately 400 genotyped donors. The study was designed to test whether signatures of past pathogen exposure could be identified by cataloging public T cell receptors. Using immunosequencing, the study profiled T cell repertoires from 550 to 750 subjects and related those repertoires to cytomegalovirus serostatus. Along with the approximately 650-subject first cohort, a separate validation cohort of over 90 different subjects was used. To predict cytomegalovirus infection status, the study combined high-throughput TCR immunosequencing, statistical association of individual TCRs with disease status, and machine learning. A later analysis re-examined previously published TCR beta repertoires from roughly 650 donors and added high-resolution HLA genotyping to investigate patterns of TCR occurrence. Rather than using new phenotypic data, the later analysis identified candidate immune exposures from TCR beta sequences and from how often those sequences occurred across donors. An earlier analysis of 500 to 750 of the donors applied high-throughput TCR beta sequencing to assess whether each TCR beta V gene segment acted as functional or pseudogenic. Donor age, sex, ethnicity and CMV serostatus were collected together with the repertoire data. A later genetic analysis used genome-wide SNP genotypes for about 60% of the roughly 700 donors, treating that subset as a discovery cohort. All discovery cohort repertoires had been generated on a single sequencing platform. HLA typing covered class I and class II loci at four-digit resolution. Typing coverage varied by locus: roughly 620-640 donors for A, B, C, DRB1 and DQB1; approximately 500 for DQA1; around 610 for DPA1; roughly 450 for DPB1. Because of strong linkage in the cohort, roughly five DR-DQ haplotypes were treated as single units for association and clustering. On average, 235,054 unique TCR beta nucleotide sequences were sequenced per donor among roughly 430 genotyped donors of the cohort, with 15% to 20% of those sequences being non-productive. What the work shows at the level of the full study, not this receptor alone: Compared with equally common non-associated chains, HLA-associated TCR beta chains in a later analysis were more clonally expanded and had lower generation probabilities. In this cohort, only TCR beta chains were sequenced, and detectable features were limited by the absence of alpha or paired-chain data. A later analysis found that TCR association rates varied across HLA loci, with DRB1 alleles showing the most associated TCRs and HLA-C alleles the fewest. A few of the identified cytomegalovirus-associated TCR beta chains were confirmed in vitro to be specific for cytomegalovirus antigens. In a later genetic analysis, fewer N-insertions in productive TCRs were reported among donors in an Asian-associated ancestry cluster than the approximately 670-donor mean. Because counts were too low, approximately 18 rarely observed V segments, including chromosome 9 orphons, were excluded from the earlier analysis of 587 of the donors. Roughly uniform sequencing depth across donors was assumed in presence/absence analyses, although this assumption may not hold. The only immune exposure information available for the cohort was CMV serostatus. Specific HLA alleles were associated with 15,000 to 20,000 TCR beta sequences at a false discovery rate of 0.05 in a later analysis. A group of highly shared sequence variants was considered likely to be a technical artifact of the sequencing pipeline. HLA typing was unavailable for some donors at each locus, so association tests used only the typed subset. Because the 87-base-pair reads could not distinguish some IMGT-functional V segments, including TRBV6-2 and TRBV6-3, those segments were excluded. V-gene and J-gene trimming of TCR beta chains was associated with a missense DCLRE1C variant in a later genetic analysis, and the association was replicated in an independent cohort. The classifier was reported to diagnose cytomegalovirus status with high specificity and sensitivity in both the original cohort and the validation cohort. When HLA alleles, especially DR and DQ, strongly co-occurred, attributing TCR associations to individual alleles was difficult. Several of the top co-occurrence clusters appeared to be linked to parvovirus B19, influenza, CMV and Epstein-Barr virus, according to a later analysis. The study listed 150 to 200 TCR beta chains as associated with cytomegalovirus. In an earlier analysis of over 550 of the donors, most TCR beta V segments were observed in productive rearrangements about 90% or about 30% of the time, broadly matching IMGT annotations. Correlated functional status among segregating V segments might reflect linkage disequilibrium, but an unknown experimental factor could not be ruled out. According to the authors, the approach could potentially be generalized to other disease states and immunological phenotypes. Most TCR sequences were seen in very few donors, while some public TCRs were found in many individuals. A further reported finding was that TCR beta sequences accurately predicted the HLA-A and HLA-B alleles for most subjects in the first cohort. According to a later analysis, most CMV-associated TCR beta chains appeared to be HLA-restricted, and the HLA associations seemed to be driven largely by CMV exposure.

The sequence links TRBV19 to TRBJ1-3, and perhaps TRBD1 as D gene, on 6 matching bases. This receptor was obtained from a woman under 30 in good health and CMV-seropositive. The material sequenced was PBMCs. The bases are TGTGCCAGTAGTAGCGGACAGCTCAGCTCTGGAAACACCATATATTTT. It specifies CASSSGQLSSGNTIYF.